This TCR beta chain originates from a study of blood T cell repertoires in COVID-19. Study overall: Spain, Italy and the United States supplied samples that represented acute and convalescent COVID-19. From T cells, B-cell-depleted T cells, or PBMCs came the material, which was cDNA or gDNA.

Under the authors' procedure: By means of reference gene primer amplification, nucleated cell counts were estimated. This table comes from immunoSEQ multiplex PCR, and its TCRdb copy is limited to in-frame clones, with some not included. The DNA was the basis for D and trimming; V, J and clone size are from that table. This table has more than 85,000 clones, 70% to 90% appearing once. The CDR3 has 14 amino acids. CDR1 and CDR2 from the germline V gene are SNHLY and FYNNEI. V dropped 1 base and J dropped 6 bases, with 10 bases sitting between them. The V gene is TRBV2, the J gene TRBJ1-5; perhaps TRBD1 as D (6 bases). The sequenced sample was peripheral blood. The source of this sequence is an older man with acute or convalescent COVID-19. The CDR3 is CASSEDRVVQPQHF. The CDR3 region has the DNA TGTGCCAGCAGTGAAGACAGGGTGGTTCAGCCCCAGCATTTT.